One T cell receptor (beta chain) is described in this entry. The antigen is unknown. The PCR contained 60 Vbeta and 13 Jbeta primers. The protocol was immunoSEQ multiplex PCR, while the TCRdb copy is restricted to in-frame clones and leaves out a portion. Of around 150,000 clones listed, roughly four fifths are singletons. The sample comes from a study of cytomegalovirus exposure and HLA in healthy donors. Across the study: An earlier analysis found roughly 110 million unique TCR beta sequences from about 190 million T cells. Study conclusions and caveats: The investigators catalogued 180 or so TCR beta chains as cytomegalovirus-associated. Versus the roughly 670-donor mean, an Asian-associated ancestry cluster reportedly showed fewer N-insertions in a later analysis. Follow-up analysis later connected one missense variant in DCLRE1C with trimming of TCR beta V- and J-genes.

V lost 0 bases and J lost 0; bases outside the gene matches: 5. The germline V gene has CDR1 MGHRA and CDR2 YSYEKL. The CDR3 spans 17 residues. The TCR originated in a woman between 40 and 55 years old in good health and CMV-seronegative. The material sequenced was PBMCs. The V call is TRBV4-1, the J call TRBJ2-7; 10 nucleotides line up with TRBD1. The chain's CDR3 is CASSQEGGTGDSYEQYF. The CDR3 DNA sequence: TGCGCCAGCAGCCAAGAAGGCGGGACAGGGGACTCCTACGAGCAGTACTTC.